This TCR beta chain is from a study of technical replicates of blood from a few donors. CDR1 is MDHEN, CDR2 SYDVKM, per germline. The germline V and J ends were trimmed by 8 bases and 4 bases, with 8 bases remaining between them. The CDR3 covers 11 residues. This clone has only one observation. Repertoires were generated with immunoSEQ multiplex PCR, while TCRdb's copy carries only in-frame clones and drops some. Among 70,000 or so clones listed, 95% to 98% were seen once. The chain couples TRBV28 to TRBJ1-1; D is unresolved. The sequenced material came from T cells isolated from PBMCs. The receptor was derived from a human donor in good health. CDR3 residues: CASASPTEAFF. The CDR3, as DNA: TGTGCCAGCGCTAGTCCCACTGAAGCTTTCTTT.